This record looks at one T cell receptor (beta chain) sequence and its context. Its cognate antigen is unknown. It was healthy bone marrow donors who served as donors. Donors were ostensibly healthy at sampling, although undocumented immune exposures were probable. These data come from a study of cytomegalovirus exposure and HLA in healthy donors. Points from the study as a whole: For most TCR beta V segments, an earlier analysis put the productive rate at about 87% or about 30% of the time. The classifier, whose performance was assessed in both the original and validation cohorts, reportedly diagnosed cytomegalovirus status with high specificity and sensitivity.

Trimming took 2 bases from V and 4 from J, leaving 14 bases between them. CDR1 KGHSH and CDR2 LQKENI come from the germline V gene. This CDR3 is built from 15 residues. The PCR made use of 60 Vbeta and 13 Jbeta primers. TCRdb keeps only in-frame clones here, not all; method: immunoSEQ multiplex PCR. The sample holds around 88,000 clones. Sequenced input: PBMCs. The gene calls are TRBV18 and TRBJ1-1; D might be TRBD1 (6 bases). The origin of this receptor is a girl aged 10 to 17 in good health and CMV-seropositive. The CDR3 DNA sequence: TGTGCCAGCTCACCAATCCGGGGGGCGTCCACTGAAGCTTTCTTT. Translated, it gives CASSPIRGASTEAFF.